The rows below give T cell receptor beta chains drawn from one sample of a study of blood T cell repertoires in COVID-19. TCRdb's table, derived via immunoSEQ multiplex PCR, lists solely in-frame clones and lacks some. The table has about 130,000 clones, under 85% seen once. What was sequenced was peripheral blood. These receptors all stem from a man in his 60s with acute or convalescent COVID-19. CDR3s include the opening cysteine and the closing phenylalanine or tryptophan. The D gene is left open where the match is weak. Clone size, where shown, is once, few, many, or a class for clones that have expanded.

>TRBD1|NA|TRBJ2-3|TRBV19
TGTGCCAGTAGCGCCACTCCGGGACAGATGCAGTATTTT
CASSATPGQMQYF
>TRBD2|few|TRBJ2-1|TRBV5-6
TGTGCCAGCAGCTTGGATCGGCTAGCGGGAGGCCACGGGAATGAGCAGTTCTTC
CASSLDRLAGGHGNEQFF
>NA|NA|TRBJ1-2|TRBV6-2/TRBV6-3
TGTGCCAGCAGTTACGGTCCGCTACTAATCCGGAGCTATGGCTACACCTTC
CASSYGPLLIRSYGYTF
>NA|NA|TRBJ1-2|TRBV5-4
TGTGCCAGCAGCTCCGGAGGGGTTCTTGGCTACACCTTC
CASSSGGVLGYTF
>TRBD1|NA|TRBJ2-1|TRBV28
TGTGCCAGCAGTCCACCAGGGACAGGGTTTTACAATGAGCAGTTCTTC
CASSPPGTGFYNEQFF
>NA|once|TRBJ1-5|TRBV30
TGTGCCTGGAGCTGGGGGGGGCTCTGGCAGCCCCAGCATTTT
CAWSWGGLWQPQHF
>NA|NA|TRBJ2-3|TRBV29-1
TGCAGCGTCGGGAGTGGCGAAAGAGATACGCAGTATTTT
CSVGSGERDTQYF
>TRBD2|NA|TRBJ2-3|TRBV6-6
TGTGCCAGCAGTCAAAGGCTGACTAGCGGGAGGCCAGATACGCAGTATTTT
CASSQRLTSGRPDTQYF
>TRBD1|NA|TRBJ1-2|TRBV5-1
TGCGCCAGCAGCTCGGACAGGGGAGGCTATGGCTACACCTTC
CASSSDRGGYGYTF
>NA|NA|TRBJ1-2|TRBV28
TGTGCCAGCAGTTTATGGAACGGTGGCTATGGCTACACCTTC
CASSLWNGGYGYTF
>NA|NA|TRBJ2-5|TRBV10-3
TGTGCCATCAGGGGCACAGAAGAGACCCAGTACTTC
CAIRGTEETQYF
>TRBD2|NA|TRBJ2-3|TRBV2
TGTGCCAGCAGAAGAGTAGCGGGAGGGCCGAGAGATACGCAGTATTTT
CASRRVAGGPRDTQYF
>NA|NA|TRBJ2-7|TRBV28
TGTGCCAGCAGTCCCACTGGGGGCGACGAGCAGTACTTC
CASSPTGGDEQYF
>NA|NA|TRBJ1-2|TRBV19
TGTGCCAGTAGTATGAGAGCTAACTATGGCTACACCTTC
CASSMRANYGYTF
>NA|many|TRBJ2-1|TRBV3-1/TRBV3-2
TGTGCCAGCAGCCACAGAAACTCCTACAATGAGCAGTTCTTC
CASSHRNSYNEQFF
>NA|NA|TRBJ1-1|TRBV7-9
TGTGCCAGCAGCTTAGTCAGGGGGAACACTGAAGCTTTCTTT
CASSLVRGNTEAFF
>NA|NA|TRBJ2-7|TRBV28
TGTGCCAGCCACTTTCTCCCCGGGCAGGGGTTAGGCGAGCAGTACTTC
CASHFLPGQGLGEQYF
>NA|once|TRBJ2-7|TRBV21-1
TGTGCCAGCAGCAAAAGTGACGCAAGGGGCTGTAGGTACGAGCAGTACTTC
CASSKSDARGCRYEQYF
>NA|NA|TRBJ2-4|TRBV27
TGTGCCAGCAAGGGGCAGAAAAACATTCAGTACTTC
CASKGQKNIQYF
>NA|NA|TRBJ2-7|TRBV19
TGTGCCAGTAGTATCGCAGGGATCCTCTCCTACGAGCAGTACTTC
CASSIAGILSYEQYF
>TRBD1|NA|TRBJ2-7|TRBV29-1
TGCAGCGGCGCCGGACAGGGGTCCTACGAGCAGTACTTC
CSGAGQGSYEQYF
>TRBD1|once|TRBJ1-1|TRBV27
TGTGCCAGCAGCACCCAGGGGGCGCAGGCTTTCTTT
CASSTQGAQAFF
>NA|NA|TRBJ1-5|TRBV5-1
TGCGCCAGCAGCCTTGAACCGGTTCCAAGCAATCAGCCCCAGCATTTT
CASSLEPVPSNQPQHF
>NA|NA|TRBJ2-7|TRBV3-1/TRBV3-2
TGTGCCAGCAGCCATATGTCGTACGAGCAGTACTTC
CASSHMSYEQYF
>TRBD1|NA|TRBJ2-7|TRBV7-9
TGTGCCAGCAGCTTAGCGGCAGGGGGCTCATACGAGCAGTACTTC
CASSLAAGGSYEQYF
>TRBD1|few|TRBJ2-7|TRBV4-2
TGTGCCAGCAGCTTCACAGGGGGAACCTACGAGCAGTACTTC
CASSFTGGTYEQYF
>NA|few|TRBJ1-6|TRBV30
TGTGCCTGGAGTGTAGGAGGGTATAATTCACCCCTCCACTTT
CAWSVGGYNSPLHF
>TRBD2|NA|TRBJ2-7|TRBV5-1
TGCGCCAGCAGCTCAACAGGGACTAGCGGTGGGGAGCAGTACTTC
CASSSTGTSGGEQYF
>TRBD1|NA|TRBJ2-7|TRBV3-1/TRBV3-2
TGTGCCAGCAGCCAACTGACAGGGACCCCTCAGTACTTC
CASSQLTGTPQYF
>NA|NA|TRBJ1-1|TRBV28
TGTGCCAGCAGCGACAGTGCCACTGAAGCTTTCTTT
CASSDSATEAFF
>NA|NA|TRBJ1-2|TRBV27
TGTGCCAGCGGGGGGGCCCTTTATGGCTACACCTTC
CASGGALYGYTF
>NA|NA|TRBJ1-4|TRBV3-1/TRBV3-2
TGTGCCAGCAGCCAAGGCCCGGCGGGTAATGAAAAACTGTTTTTT
CASSQGPAGNEKLFF
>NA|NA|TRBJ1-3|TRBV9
TGTGCCAGCAGCCCAGTAAAGGGGCGAGGAAGCACCATATATTTT
CASSPVKGRGSTIYF
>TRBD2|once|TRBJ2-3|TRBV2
TGTGCCAGCACGACTAGCGGGGCATGGGATACGCAGTATTTT
CASTTSGAWDTQYF
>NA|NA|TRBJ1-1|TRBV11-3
TGTGCCAGCAGCGGCCTAGGTAAGGCTTTCTTT
CASSGLGKAFF
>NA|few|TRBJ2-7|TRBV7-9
TGTGCCAGCTCCCAGTCGGGGTCCGAGCAGTACTTC
CASSQSGSEQYF
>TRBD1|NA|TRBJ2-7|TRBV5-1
TGCGCCAGCAGCACAGGGGATTTTTTAGCCTACGAGCAGTACTTC
CASSTGDFLAYEQYF
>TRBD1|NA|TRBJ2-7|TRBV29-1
TGCAGCGTCCTTCACAGGGGCGGGGAGCAGTACTTC
CSVLHRGGEQYF
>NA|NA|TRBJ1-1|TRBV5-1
TGCGCCAGCAGCTTCAGGGGGAACACTGAAGCTTTCTTT
CASSFRGNTEAFF
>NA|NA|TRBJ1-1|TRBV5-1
TGCGCCAGCAGCTTCGGAGGTCTGAACACTGAAGCTTTCTTT
CASSFGGLNTEAFF
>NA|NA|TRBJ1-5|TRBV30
TGTGCCTGGAGTAGCGGGGTCGATCAGCCCCAGCATTTT
CAWSSGVDQPQHF
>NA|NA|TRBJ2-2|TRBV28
TGTGCCAGCAGCCTTCGGGCAGGGGCGACCGGGGAGCTGTTTTTT
CASSLRAGATGELFF
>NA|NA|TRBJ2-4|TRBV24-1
TGTGCCACCAGTGATGGGGGCAAAGACATTCAGTACTTC
CATSDGGKDIQYF
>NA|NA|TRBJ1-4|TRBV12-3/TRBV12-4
TGTGCCAGCAGTCTTAATGAAAAACTGTTTTTT
CASSLNEKLFF
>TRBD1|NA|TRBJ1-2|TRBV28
TGTGCCAGCAGTTCCAGACAGGGGGGCATCTATGGCTACACCTTC
CASSSRQGGIYGYTF
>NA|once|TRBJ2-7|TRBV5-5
TGTGCCAGCAGCTTGGTCGGCAGGGCCTACGAGCAGTACTTC
CASSLVGRAYEQYF
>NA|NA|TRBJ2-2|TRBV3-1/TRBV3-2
TGTGCCAGCAGCTGGCTCAAAAACACCGGGGAGCTGTTTTTT
CASSWLKNTGELFF
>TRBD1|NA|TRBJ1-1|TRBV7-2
TGTGCCAGCAGCCCCCGACAGGGCGGGAACACTGAAGCTTTCTTT
CASSPRQGGNTEAFF
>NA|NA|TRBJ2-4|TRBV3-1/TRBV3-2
TGTGCCAGCAGCCAGTCCGGGACCAAAAACATTCAGTACTTC
CASSQSGTKNIQYF
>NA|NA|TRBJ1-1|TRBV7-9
TGTGCCAGCAGCTTAATGGGAGGTACCACTGAAGCTTTCTTT
CASSLMGGTTEAFF